The 22 T cell receptor beta chains presented below share a single source sample, sequenced in a study of blood T cells in healthy people across ages. Together with a sample-barcoded 5' primer, a J-beta primer mix was included in a second PCR lasting about 6 to 11 cycles. TCRdb reprocessed the 5' RACE reads with MiXCR, giving one entry per CDR3 protein. There are over 1,500,000 distinct CDR3 sequences in the sample; around 42% occur only once, and under 25% lies in the top ten. Sequencing was performed on blood. Receptors were obtained from a human donor in good health.

As concerns this clonotype: In this CDR3 the conserved last residue, phenylalanine or tryptophan, is missing, so a read error is likely. The chain joins TRBV9 to TRBJ1-6; D unresolved. CDR3 length equals 12 residues. CDR1 and CDR2 (germline): SGDLS, YYNGEE. DNA for the CDR3: TGTGCCAGCAGCGTAGGGTCTTCACCTCTCCACTGT. This encodes CASSVGSSPLHC.

This clonotype was counted ten times or more. This rearrangement joins TRBV4-3 to TRBJ2-1; no firm D call. This CDR3 region has 17 residues. Germline CDR1 is LGHNA and CDR2 is YSLEER. V lost 5 bases and J 0 bases, leaving 17 bases between the germline ends. CDR3 sequence (DNA): TGCGCCAGCAGCGAATCCGCCTCGCGGAGCTCCTACAATGAGCAGTTCTTC. It is translated as CASSESASRSSYNEQFF.

This clonotype was counted only a few times. This chain's CDR3 is CASSLRPGQGVHEQFF. The DNA of the CDR3 is TGTGCCAGCAGCTTAAGACCGGGACAGGGGGTTCATGAGCAGTTCTTC. The J gene is TRBJ2-1, the V gene TRBV7-8, with TRBD1 matching over 11 bases. The germline CDR1 and CDR2 sequences are SGHVS and FQNEAQ. The CDR3 has 16 residues. Trimming removed 2 bases from V and 8 bases from J; junction bases left unmatched: 8.

As DNA, the CDR3 is TGTGCCAGCAGTTTCGTACTACAGGGGAACTACACCTTC. Encoded protein: CASSFVLQGNYTF. The chain joins TRBV28 to TRBJ1-2, with TRBD1 identical over 7 bases. V was clipped by 3 bases and J by 10 bases; unmatched bases: 8. Germline CDR1 is MDHEN and CDR2 is SYDVKM. The CDR3 totals 13 residues.

This clonotype was found once. The genes are TRBV7-2 and TRBJ2-7; D might be TRBD2 (7 bases). The ends were cut back, 2 bases at V and 2 bases at J, with 16 bases in the middle. Germline V gene data show CDR1 as SGHTA and CDR2 as FQGNSA. This CDR3 has 16 amino acids. CDR3 bases: TGTGCCAGCAGCTTAAGGGGGGGGCAGGGACCCTACGAGCAGTACTTC. Its protein product is CASSLRGGQGPYEQYF.

The CDR3 sequence is CASSDPTGGSYNEQFF. DNA for the CDR3: TGTGCCAGCAGTGATCCGACAGGGGGCTCCTACAATGAGCAGTTCTTC. This chain uses TRBV25-1 with TRBJ2-1, with 9 bases fitting TRBD1. This CDR3 is built from 16 residues. The germline V gene has CDR1 MGHDK and CDR2 SYGVNS. With 3 bases clipped from V and 0 bases from J, the junction kept 3 bases outside the gene matches.

This clonotype was seen a few times. This chain connects TRBV20-1 to TRBJ1-1; weak D call: TRBD1 (6 bases). Germline CDR1 DFQATT, CDR2 SNEGSKA (reference sequence). The CDR3 spans 15 residues. The V end lost 5 bases, the J end lost 0 bases, and 16 bases lay between the germline ends. CDR3 region: CSADGGPILNTEAFF. The CDR3 DNA reads as TGCAGTGCTGACGGGGGGCCTATCCTGAACACTGAAGCTTTCTTT.

This rearrangement joins TRBV27 to TRBJ1-2; 8 nucleotides match TRBD1. The CDR3 runs 15 residues. With V trimmed by 6 bases and J by 2 bases, 8 bases remained unmatched. Germline assignment: CDR1 MNHEY and CDR2 SMNVEV (reference sequence). The CDR3 sequence: CASSAWGTGNYGYTF. CDR3 DNA sequence: TGTGCCAGCAGCGCCTGGGGGACAGGCAACTATGGCTACACCTTC.

Concerning this clonotype itself: This is likely an artifact of a read error, given a far larger clone one base away. The genes are TRBV7-2 and TRBJ1-5; D remains unclear. Germline V gene data show CDR1 as SGHTA and CDR2 as FQGNSA. The CDR3 length is 12 residues. This chain's CDR3 is CANSLLGQPQHF. The CDR3 DNA reads as TGTGCCAACAGCTTATTGGGTCAGCCCCAGCATTTT.

The sample holds a few counts of this clonotype. The chain carries TRBV2 and TRBJ2-1; 14 positions match TRBD2. The CDR3 runs 16 residues. V shed 5 bases and J 10 bases; nucleotides not matched to a gene: 10. Germline-derived CDR1 and CDR2 are SNHLY and FYNNEI. CDR3: CASSLPTSGGAGEQFF. The CDR3 DNA reads as TGTGCCAGCAGTCTACCGACTAGCGGGGGGGCTGGAGAGCAGTTCTTC.

The chain uses TRBV27 and TRBJ2-1; D is ambiguous. The germline gives CDR1 MNHEY, CDR2 SMNVEV (reference sequence). The germline V and J ends were trimmed by 5 bases and 14 bases, with 19 bases remaining between them. There are 13 residues in the CDR3. The CDR3: CASSHRADLVEFF. The CDR3 DNA follows: TGTGCCAGCAGTCACCGGGCCGACCTAGTGGAGTTCTTC.

Turning to this clonotype: Likely a read error: the CDR3 ends without its conserved phenylalanine or tryptophan. The V call is TRBV6-2 or TRBV6-3, the J call TRBJ2-3; D uncertain. Deletions cut 3 bases from V and 8 bases from J, with 15 bases between. The CDR3 is 14 amino acids. The germline V gene encodes CDR1 MNHEY and CDR2 SVGEGT. The CDR3 sequence is CASSYQAAPGTQYC. CDR3 in DNA: TGTGCCAGCAGTTATCAGGCTGCACCCGGTACGCAGTATTGT.

This sequence joins TRBV3-1 and TRBJ2-7; D assignment may be TRBD1 or TRBD2 (5 bases each). Germline V gene data show CDR1 as LGHDT and CDR2 as YNNKEL (reference sequence). V shed 1 base and J shed 3 bases, with 19 bases lying between them. The CDR3 runs to 17 residues. The chain's CDR3 is CASSQGYYGERGYEQYF. Here the CDR3 DNA reads TGTGCCAGCAGCCAAGGGTACTACGGGGAGAGGGGCTACGAGCAGTACTTC.

Many counts were recorded for this clonotype. The rearrangement links TRBV7-2 to TRBJ1-1; D unclear. The germline gives CDR1 SGHTA, CDR2 FQGNSA. CDR3 length equals 15 residues. V was shortened by 1 base and J by 5 bases, with 14 bases between the two germline ends. The CDR3: CASSLVYRRSTEAFF. The CDR3 DNA is TGTGCCAGCAGCTTAGTTTACCGGCGTAGTACTGAAGCTTTCTTT.

This clonotype has a handful of counts. The chain links TRBV6-1 to TRBJ2-5; D call uncertain. Matching the DNA end better, TRBJ2-7 makes the J call doubtful. This CDR3 is 13 amino acids long. Per germline, CDR1 MNHNS and CDR2 SASEGT. This CDR3 reads CASSTASDYEQYF. As DNA, the CDR3 is TGTGCCAGCTCCACAGCCTCTGACTACGAGCAGTACTTC.

CDR3 sequence reads: CASSLRTGTNQPQHF. The DNA for the CDR3 is TGCGCCAGCAGCTTACGGACAGGGACCAATCAGCCCCAGCATTTT. This rearrangement joins TRBV5-1 to TRBJ1-5; 8 nucleotides agree with TRBD1. The CDR3 length is 15 residues. The V gene end was trimmed by 2 bases and the J gene end by 3 bases; junction bases not matched to a gene: 4. Looked up from germline, CDR1 is SGHRS and CDR2 is YFSETQ.

The chain employs TRBV27 and TRBJ2-7; possibly TRBD1 or TRBD2 for D (5 bases each). CDR3 length equals 16 residues. Trimming left V 5 bases short and J 4 bases short, with 21 bases between. Germline CDR1 is MNHEY and CDR2 is SMNVEV (reference sequence). In DNA, the CDR3 is TGTGCCAGCAGTCTTTCCGCCGGGACCCTAAGTTACGAGCAGTACTTC. Protein sequence: CASSLSAGTLSYEQYF.

The gene calls are TRBV7-8 and TRBJ2-3, with 9 bases fitting TRBD2. The junction had 2 bases not matched to a gene; V was cut back by 5 bases and J by 5 bases. Germline lookup yields CDR1 SGHVS and CDR2 FQNEAQ. The CDR3 contains 13 residues. In DNA form, the CDR3 reads TGTGCCAGCAGCAAGACTAGCGGAGATACGCAGTATTTT. The encoded protein is CASSKTSGDTQYF. The whole variable domain, filled in from reference TRBV7-8 and TRBJ2-3, reads GAGVSQSPRYKVAKRGQDVALRCDPISGHVSLFWYQQALGQGPEFLTYFQNEAQLDKSGLPSDRFFAERPEGSVSTLKIQRTQQEDSAVYLCASSKTSGDTQYFGPGTRLTVL.

This sequence joins TRBV4-3 and TRBJ2-5; 7 nucleotides agree with TRBD1. The CDR3 consists of 17 residues. CDR1 and CDR2 (germline): LGHNA, YSLEER. V lost 1 base and J lost 1; bases outside the gene matches: 9. This chain's CDR3 is CASSQGTTGSGQETQYF. In DNA, the CDR3 is TGCGCCAGCAGCCAAGGGACGACAGGGTCGGGCCAAGAGACCCAGTACTTC.

This clonotype was seen a handful of times. A much larger clone differs from this one at a single base, so this may be a read error. The rearrangement joins TRBV6-1 to TRBJ2-1; TRBD2 aligns across 14 bases. This CDR3 region has 18 residues. Germline-derived CDR1 and CDR2 are MNHNS and SASEGT. The DNA for the CDR3 is TGTGCCAGCAGGCGACTAGCGGGGGGGAGAGGCTCCTACAGTGAGCAGTTCTTC. Translation: CASRRLAGGRGSYSEQFF.

The gene calls are TRBV4-1 and TRBJ2-7; 12 bases are a match to TRBD2. Germline V gene data show CDR1 as MGHRA and CDR2 as YSYEKL. V lost 0 bases, J lost 5 bases, and 5 bases stayed unmatched. This CDR3 has 16 amino acids. CDR3 protein: CASSQDGLAGGNEQYF. In DNA form, the CDR3 reads TGCGCCAGCAGCCAAGATGGGCTAGCGGGGGGGAACGAGCAGTACTTC.

The rearrangement links TRBV7-8 to TRBJ1-1, with D unresolved. CDR1 and CDR2 from the germline V gene are SGHVS and FQNEAQ. The V end was cut by 1 base, the J end by 10 bases, with 22 bases between. The CDR3 covers 16 residues. This chain's CDR3 is CASSLVLPWESPGAFF. In DNA, the CDR3 is TGTGCCAGCAGCTTAGTCTTGCCGTGGGAGTCGCCCGGAGCTTTCTTT.